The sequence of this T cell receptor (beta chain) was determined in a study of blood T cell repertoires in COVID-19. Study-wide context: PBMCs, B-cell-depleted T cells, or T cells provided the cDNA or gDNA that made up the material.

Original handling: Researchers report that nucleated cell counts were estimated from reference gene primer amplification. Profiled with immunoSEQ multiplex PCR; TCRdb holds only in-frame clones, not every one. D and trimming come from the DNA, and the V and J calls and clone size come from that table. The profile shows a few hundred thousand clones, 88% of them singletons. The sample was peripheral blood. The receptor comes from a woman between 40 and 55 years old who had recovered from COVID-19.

CDR3 sequence (DNA): TGTGCCAGCTCACCAGACACGCTCCGCACAGATACGCAGTATTTT. It encodes CASSPDTLRTDTQYF. V usage is TRBV18 and J usage is TRBJ2-3, with D unclear. CDR1 is KGHSH, CDR2 LQKENI, per germline. The CDR3 covers 15 residues. V was trimmed by 2 bases and J by 1 base, leaving 10 bases between them.